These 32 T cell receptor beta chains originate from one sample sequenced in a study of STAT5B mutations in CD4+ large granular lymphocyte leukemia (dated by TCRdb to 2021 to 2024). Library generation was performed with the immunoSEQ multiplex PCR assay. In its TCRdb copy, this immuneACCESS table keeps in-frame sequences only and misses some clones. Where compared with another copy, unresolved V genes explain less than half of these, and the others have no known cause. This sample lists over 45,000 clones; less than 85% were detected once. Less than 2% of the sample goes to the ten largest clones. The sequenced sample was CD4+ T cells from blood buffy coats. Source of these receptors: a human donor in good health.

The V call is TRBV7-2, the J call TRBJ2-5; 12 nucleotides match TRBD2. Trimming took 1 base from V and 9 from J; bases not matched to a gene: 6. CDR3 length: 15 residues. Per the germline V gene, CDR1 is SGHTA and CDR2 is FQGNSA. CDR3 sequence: CASSLGLAGESAQYF. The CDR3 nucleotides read TGTGCCAGCAGCTTAGGACTAGCGGGGGAGTCGGCCCAGTACTTC. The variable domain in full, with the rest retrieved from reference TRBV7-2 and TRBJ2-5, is GAGVSQSPSNKVTEKGKDVELRCDPISGHTALYWYRQSLGQGLEFLIYFQGNSAPDKSGLPSDRFSAERTGGSVSTLTIQRTQQEDSAVYLCASSLGLAGESAQYFGPGTRLLVL.

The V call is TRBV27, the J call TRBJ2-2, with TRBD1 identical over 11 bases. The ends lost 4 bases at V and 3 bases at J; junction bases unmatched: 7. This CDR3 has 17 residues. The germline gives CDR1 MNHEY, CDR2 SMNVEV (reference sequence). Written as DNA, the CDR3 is TGTGCCAGCAGTTCCCCCCGGACAGGGGGCGACACCGGGGAGCTGTTTTTT. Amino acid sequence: CASSSPRTGGDTGELFF.

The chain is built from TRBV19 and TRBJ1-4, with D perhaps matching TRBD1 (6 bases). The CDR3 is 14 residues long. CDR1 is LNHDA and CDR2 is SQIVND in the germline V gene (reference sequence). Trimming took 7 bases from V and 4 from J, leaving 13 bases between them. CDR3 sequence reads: CASKGVESNEKLFF. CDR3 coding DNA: TGTGCCAGTAAGGGGGTGGAGAGTAATGAAAAACTGTTTTTT.

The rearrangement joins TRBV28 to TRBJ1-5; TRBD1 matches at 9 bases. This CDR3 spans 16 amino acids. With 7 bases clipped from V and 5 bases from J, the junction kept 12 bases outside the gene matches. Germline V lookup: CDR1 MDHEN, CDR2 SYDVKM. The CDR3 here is CASKGDRAGVDQPQHF. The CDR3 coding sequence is TGTGCCAGCAAGGGGGACAGGGCAGGGGTCGATCAGCCCCAGCATTTT.

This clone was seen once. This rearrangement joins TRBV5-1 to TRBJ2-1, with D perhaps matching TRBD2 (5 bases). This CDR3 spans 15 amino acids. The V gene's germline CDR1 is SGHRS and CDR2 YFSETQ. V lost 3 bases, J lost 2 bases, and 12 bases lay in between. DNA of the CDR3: TGCGCCAGCAGCTCCGGTAGTAGCGCCTACAATGAGCAGTTCTTC. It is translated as CASSSGSSAYNEQFF.

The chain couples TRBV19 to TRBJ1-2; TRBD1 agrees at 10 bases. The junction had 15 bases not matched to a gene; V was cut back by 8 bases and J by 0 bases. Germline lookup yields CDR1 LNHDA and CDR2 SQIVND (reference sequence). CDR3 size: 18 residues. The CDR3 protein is CASSTWFRTGGANYGYTF. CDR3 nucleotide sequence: TGTGCCAGTTCGACCTGGTTCCGGACAGGGGGAGCTAACTATGGCTACACCTTC. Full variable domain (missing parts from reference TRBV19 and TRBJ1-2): DGGITQSPKYLFRKEGQNVTLSCEQNLNHDAMYWYRQDPGQGLRLIYYSQIVNDFQKGDIAEGYSVSREKKESFPLTVTSAQKNPTAFYLCASSTWFRTGGANYGYTFGSGTRLTVV.

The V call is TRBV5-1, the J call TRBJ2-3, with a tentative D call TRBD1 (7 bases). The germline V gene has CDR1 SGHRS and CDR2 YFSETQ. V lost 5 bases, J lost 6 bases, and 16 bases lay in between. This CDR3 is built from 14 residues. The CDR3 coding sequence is TGCGCCAGCAGTCAGGGGGGAAGAGTGGATACGCAGTATTTT. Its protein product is CASSQGGRVDTQYF.

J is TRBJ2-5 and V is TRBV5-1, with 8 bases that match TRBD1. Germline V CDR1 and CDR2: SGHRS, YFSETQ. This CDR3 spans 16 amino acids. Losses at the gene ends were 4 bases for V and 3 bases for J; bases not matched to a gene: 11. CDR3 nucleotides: TGCGCCAGCAGCCACTCGACAGGGGAAACCGAAGAGACCCAGTACTTC. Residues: CASSHSTGETEETQYF.

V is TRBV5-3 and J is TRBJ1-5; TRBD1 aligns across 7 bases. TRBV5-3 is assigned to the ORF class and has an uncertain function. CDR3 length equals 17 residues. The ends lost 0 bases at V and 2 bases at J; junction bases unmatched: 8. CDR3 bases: TGTGCCAGAAGCTTGGAGGACAGGTTGCCTCGCAATCAGCCCCAGCATTTT. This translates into CARSLEDRLPRNQPQHF.

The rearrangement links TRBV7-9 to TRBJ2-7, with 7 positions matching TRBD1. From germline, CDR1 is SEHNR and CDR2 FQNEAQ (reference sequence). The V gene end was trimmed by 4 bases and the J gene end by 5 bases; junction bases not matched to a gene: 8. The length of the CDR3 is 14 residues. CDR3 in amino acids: CASSSRRQGNEQYF. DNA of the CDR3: TGTGCCAGCAGCTCAAGACGACAGGGAAACGAGCAGTACTTC.

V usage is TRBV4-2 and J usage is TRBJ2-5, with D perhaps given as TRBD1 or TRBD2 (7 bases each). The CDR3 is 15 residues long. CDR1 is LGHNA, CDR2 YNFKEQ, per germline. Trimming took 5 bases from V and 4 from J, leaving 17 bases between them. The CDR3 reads CASSTRGGRGETQYF. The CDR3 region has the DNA TGTGCCAGCAGCACCAGGGGGGGAAGAGGAGAGACCCAGTACTTC.

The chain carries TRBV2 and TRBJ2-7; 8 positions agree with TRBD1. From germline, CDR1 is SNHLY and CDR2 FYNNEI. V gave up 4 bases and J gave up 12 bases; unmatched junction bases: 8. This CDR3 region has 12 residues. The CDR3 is CASSGDRSSRYV. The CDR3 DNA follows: TGTGCCAGCAGTGGGGACAGGTCTTCCAGGTACGTC.

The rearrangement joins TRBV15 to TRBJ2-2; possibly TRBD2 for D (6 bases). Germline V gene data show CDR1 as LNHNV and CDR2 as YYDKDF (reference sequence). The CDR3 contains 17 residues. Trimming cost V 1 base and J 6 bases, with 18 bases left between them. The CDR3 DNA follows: TGTGCCACCAGCAGAGCGAGGGGTGGAGGGCTAGCCGGGGAGCTGTTTTTT. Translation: CATSRARGGGLAGELFF.

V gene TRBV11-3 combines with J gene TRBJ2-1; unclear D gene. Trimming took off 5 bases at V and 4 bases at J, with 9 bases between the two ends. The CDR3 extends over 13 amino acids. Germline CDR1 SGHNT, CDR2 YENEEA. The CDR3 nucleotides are TGTGCCAGCAGCCCAACCGCTTACAATGAGCAGTTCTTC. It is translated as CASSPTAYNEQFF.

The CDR3 DNA sequence: TGTGCCAGCAGTGACGCAGGGACAGCGGGTGGCTACACCTTC. This sequence encodes CASSDAGTAGGYTF. The chain links TRBV6-6 to TRBJ1-2; TRBD1 agrees at 7 bases. Trimming removed 5 bases from V and 7 bases from J; junction bases left unmatched: 10. There are 14 residues in the CDR3. Germline V gene sequence: CDR1 MNHNY, CDR2 SVGAGI (reference sequence).

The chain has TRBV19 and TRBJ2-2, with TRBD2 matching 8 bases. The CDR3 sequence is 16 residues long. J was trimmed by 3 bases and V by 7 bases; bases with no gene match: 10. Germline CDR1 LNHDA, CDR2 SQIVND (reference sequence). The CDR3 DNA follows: TGTGCCAGTACGCTTCAAGCGGGGGATGACACCGGGGAGCTGTTTTTT. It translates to CASTLQAGDDTGELFF. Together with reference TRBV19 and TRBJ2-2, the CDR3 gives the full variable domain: DGGITQSPKYLFRKEGQNVTLSCEQNLNHDAMYWYRQDPGQGLRLIYYSQIVNDFQKGDIAEGYSVSREKKESFPLTVTSAQKNPTAFYLCASTLQAGDDTGELFFGEGSRLTVL.

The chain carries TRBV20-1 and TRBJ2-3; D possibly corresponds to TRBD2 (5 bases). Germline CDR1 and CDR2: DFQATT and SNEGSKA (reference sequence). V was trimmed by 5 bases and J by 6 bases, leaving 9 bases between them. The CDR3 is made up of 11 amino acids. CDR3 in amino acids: CSARRGDTQYF. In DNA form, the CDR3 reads TGCAGTGCTCGACGCGGGGATACGCAGTATTTT.

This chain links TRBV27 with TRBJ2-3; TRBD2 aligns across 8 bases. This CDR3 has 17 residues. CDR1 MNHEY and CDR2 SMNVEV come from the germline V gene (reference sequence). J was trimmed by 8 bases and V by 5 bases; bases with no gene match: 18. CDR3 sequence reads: CASSPGRGANLVGTQYF. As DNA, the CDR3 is TGTGCCAGCAGTCCAGGGCGGGGGGCGAACCTTGTGGGTACGCAGTATTTT.

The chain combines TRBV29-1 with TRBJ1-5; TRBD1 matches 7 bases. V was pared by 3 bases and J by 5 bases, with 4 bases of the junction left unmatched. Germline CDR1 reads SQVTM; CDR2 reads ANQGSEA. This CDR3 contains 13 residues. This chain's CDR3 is CSVDQGEYQPQHF. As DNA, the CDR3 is TGCAGCGTTGACCAGGGGGAATATCAGCCCCAGCATTTT. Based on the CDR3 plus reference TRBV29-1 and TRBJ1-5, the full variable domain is SAVISQKPSRDICQRGTSLTIQCQVDSQVTMMFWYRQQPGQSLTLIATANQGSEATYESGFVIDKFPISRPNLTFSTLTVSNMSPEDSSIYLCSVDQGEYQPQHFGDGTRLSIL.

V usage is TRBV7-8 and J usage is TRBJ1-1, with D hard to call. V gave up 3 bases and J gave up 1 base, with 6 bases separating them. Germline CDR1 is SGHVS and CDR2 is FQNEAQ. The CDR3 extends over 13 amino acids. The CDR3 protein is CASSFTRNTEAFF. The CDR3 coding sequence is TGTGCCAGCAGCTTTACACGGAACACTGAAGCTTTCTTT.

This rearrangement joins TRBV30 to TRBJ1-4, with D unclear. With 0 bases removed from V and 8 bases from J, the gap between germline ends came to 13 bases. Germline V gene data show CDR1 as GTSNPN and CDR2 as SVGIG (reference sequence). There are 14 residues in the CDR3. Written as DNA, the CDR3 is TGTGCCTGGAGTGTGGGCAGTCAAGGGGAAAAACTGTTTTTT. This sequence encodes CAWSVGSQGEKLFF. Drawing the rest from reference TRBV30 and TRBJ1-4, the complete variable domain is SQTIHQWPATLVQPVGSPLSLECTVEGTSNPNLYWYRQAAGRGLQLLFYSVGIGQISSEVPQNLSASRPQDRQFILSSKKLLLSDSGFYLCAWSVGSQGEKLFFGSGTQLSVL.

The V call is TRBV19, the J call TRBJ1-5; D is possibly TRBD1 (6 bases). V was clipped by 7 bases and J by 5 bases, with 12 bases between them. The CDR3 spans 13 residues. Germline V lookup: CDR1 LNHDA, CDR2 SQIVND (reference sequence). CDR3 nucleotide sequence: TGTGCCAGTAATGACAGGAGAGATCAGCCCCAGCATTTT. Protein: CASNDRRDQPQHF.

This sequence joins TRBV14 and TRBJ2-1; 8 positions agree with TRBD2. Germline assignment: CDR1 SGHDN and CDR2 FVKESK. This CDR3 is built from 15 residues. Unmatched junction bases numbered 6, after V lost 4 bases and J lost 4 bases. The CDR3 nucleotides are TGTGCCAGCAGCCCCCCCGGGGGGGGTTACAATGAGCAGTTCTTC. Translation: CASSPPGGGYNEQFF. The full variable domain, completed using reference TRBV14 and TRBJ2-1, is EAGVTQFPSHSVIEKGQTVTLRCDPISGHDNLYWYRRVMGKEIKFLLHFVKESKQDESGMPNNRFLAERTGGTYSTLKVQPAELEDSGVYFCASSPPGGGYNEQFFGPGTRLTVL.

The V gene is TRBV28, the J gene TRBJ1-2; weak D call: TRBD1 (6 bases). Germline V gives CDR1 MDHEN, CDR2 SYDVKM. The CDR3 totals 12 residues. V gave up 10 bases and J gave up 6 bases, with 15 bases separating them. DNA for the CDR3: TGTGCCACAAACAGGGCTCCCGATGGCTACACCTTC. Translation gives CATNRAPDGYTF.

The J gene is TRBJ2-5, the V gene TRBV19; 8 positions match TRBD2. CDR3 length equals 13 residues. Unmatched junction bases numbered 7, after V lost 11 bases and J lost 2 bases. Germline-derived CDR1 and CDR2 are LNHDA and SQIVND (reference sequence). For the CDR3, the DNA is TGTGCCGCGGGGGGTAGTTCTCAAGAGACCCAGTACTTC. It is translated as CAAGGSSQETQYF.

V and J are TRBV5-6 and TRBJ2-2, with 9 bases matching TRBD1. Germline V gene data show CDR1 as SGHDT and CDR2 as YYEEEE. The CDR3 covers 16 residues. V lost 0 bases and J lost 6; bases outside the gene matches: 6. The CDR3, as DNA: TGTGCCAGCAGCTTGGGGACAGGGGCCCTATCCGGGGAGCTGTTTTTT. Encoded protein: CASSLGTGALSGELFF.

Here the CDR3 reads CASSFGGVFTDTQYF. CDR3 sequence (DNA): TGTGCCAGCAGCTTTGGGGGAGTTTTCACAGATACGCAGTATTTT. The V call is TRBV7-3, the J call TRBJ2-3; D may correspond to TRBD1 or TRBD2 (5 bases each). V lost 3 bases and J 2 bases, leaving 12 bases between the germline ends. The CDR3 is 15 amino acids. The germline CDR1 and CDR2 sequences are SGHTA and FQGTGA.

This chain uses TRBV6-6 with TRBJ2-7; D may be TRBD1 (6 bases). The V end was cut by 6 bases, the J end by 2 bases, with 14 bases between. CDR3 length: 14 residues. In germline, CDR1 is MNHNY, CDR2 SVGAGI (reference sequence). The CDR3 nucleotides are TGTGCCAGCAGCACAAGGACAGTAACCTACGAGCAGTACTTC. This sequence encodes CASSTRTVTYEQYF.

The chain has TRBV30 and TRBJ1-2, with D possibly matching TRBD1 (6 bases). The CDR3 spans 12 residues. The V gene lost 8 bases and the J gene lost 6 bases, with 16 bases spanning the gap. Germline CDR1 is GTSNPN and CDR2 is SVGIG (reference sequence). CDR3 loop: CAQSGQGHGYTF. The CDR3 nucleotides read TGTGCCCAATCTGGGCAGGGGCATGGCTACACCTTC.

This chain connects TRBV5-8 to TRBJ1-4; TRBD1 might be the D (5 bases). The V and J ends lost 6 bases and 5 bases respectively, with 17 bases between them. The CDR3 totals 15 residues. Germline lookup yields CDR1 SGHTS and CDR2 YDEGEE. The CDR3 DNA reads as TGTGCCAGCACGTTCGGGGGTTGGGTGAATGAAAAACTGTTTTTT. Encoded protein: CASTFGGWVNEKLFF.

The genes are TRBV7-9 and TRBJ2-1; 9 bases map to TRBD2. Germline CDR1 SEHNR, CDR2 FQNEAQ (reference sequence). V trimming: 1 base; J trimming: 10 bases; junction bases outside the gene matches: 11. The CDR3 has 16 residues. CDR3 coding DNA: TGTGCCAGCAGCTTAGGTGGGGCGGGGGGGCCTGGAGAGCAGTTCTTC. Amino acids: CASSLGGAGGPGEQFF.

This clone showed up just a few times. The CDR3 DNA follows: TGTGCCAGCAGCCGACAGGGGTTGAACACTGAAGCTTTCTTT. It specifies CASSRQGLNTEAFF. V gene TRBV27 combines with J gene TRBJ1-1, with 8 bases fitting TRBD1. V lost 6 bases and J lost 0; bases outside the gene matches: 3. The CDR3 contains 14 residues. CDR1 MNHEY and CDR2 SMNVEV come from the germline V gene (reference sequence).